This passage covers 7 T cell receptor beta chains from one sample sequenced in a study of early T cells in non-severe SARS-CoV-2 infection. TCRdb ran MiXCR on the 5' RACE reads and lists one entry per CDR3 protein. The repertoire holds roughly 100,000 distinct CDR3 sequences, with roughly 14% as singletons. The specimen sequenced was whole blood. These receptors were obtained from an adult who was a healthcare worker with PCR-confirmed SARS-CoV-2 infection or an uninfected control (not recorded which).

This clonotype has just a few counts. The genes are TRBV5-1 and TRBJ1-2, with a tentative D call TRBD1 (5 bases). The CDR3 contains 16 residues. V was shortened by 5 bases and J by 4 bases, with 21 bases between the two germline ends. Germline CDR1 is SGHRS and CDR2 is YFSETQ. The CDR3 here is CASRDVSRDDLYGYTF. CDR3 bases: TGCGCCAGCAGGGATGTATCCCGGGACGACCTCTATGGCTACACCTTC. Full variable domain (missing parts from reference TRBV5-1 and TRBJ1-2): KAGVTQTPRYLIKTRGQQVTLSCSPISGHRSVSWYQQTPGQGLQFLFEYFSETQRNKGNFPGRFSGRQFSNSRSEMNVSTLELGDSALYLCASRDVSRDDLYGYTFGSGTRLTVV.

In its sample, this clonotype was seen many times. The chain links TRBV6-6 to TRBJ2-7, with D perhaps assigned TRBD1 or TRBD2 (5 bases each). V was clipped by 6 bases and J by 6 bases, with 24 bases between them. CDR3 length: 16 amino acids. The germline CDR1 and CDR2 sequences are MNHNY and SVGAGI (reference sequence). The CDR3 DNA follows: TGTGCCAGCAGCTACAACTCCGGGACCCGCGCGGTCGAGCAGTACTTC. Translated, it gives CASSYNSGTRAVEQYF.

This clonotype was counted a few times. The gene calls are TRBV20-1 and TRBJ1-5, with D possibly TRBD1 on 6 matching bases. Trimming pared 4 bases from V and 2 bases from J, leaving 9 bases between. The germline V gene encodes CDR1 DFQATT and CDR2 SNEGSKA (reference sequence). This CDR3 contains 13 residues. The CDR3 region has the DNA TGCAGTGCTACAGGGGTTGGCAATCAGCCCCAGCATTTT. Protein product: CSATGVGNQPQHF.

The chain uses TRBV12-3 or TRBV12-4 and TRBJ2-7; D not certain. There are 16 residues in the CDR3. V shed 5 bases and J shed 5 bases, with 22 bases lying between them. The CDR3 loop reads CASSPRSLVGSHEQYF. The CDR3, as DNA: TGTGCCAGCAGTCCTAGATCCCTAGTGGGGTCTCACGAGCAGTACTTC.

This clonotype was found a few times. The chain joins TRBV12-3 or TRBV12-4 to TRBJ2-7; possibly TRBD1 for D (6 bases). Trimming stripped 7 bases from V and 2 bases from J, with 18 bases between. This CDR3 is 15 amino acids long. The CDR3 nucleotides read TGTGCCAGCACTATGAGCCTCAGGGGCCCCTACGAGCAGTACTTC. This sequence encodes CASTMSLRGPYEQYF.

The chain carries TRBV27 and TRBJ2-7; 8 bases align to TRBD1. V was clipped by 2 bases and J by 6 bases; unmatched bases: 9. CDR1 MNHEY and CDR2 SMNVEV come from the germline V gene (reference sequence). The CDR3 has 15 residues. The CDR3 protein is CASSLSGTGEGEQYF. In DNA form, the CDR3 reads TGTGCCAGCAGTTTAAGTGGGACAGGCGAAGGCGAGCAGTACTTC.

This clonotype was picked up a small number of times. This rearrangement joins TRBV7-2 to TRBJ2-3; 9 bases match TRBD1. The junction had 8 bases not matched to a gene; V was cut back by 5 bases and J by 2 bases. CDR1 is SGHTA and CDR2 is FQGNSA in the germline V gene. The CDR3 spans 16 residues. CDR3 nucleotide sequence: TGTGCCAGCAGCCTCAGGGACAGGGTGCACACAGATACGCAGTATTTT. Encoded protein: CASSLRDRVHTDTQYF.